The entry below describes one T cell receptor beta chain. This specimen belongs to a study of blood T cell repertoires in COVID-19. Sequencing used immunoSEQ multiplex PCR; TCRdb keeps in-frame clones, though not all of them. The table records fewer than 150,000 clones, 75% to 90% of them present only once. The CDR3 spans 19 residues. V was cut by 0 bases and J by 5 bases, with 21 bases left in between. Germline lookup yields CDR1 SGDLS and CDR2 YYNGEE. Seattle enrolled patients during active infection and tracked them longitudinally. Sequencing used peripheral blood. The chain couples TRBV9 to TRBJ2-6; D is perhaps TRBD2 (6 bases). The source is a woman aged 60-75 years with COVID-19, enrolled during active disease. The CDR3 DNA reads TGTGCCAGCAGCGTAGCGTCCGGACAATGGGAGGTTTGGGCCAACGTCCTGACTTTC. Translating it yields CASSVASGQWEVWANVLTF.